This note documents a single T cell receptor (beta chain) sequence. As yet, its antigen is unknown. The data are from a study of post-analysis software for immune sequencing data. The overall study: Patients with relapsing-remitting, secondary progressive and progressive-relapsing multiple sclerosis courses were all represented.

Unique molecular identifiers featured in each of the TCR beta cDNA libraries. One entry per CDR3 protein, called by TCRdb with MiXCR from the PCR reads. The data contain fewer than 850,000 distinct CDR3 sequences, roughly 29% of them singletons. Study results and caveats: When the samples were clustered directly with F measure, those that had been prepared in the same batch showed strong co-clustering. Comparison of patients with controls showed about 5 TRBV segments more frequent in patients, TRBV5-6, TRBV5-1 and TRBV20-1 among them.

After removal of 0 bases from V and 2 bases from J, the junction contained 5 bases not matched to a gene. The germline V gene has CDR1 SGHRS and CDR2 YFSETQ. The CDR3 has 16 residues. The clonotype comes from a girl between 5 and 17 years old with multiple sclerosis. The chain employs TRBV5-1 and TRBJ2-3, with 8 positions matching TRBD1. Sequenced sample: blood. Written as DNA, the CDR3 is TGCGCCAGCAGCTTGGAGGGGACAGGACCCACAGATACGCAGTATTTT. Translation: CASSLEGTGPTDTQYF.